One and the same sample provided the 17 T cell receptor beta chains below, sequenced in a study of control samples from healthy donors and cancer patients. TCRdb's copy holds only in-frame clones and misses some; the assay was immunoSEQ multiplex PCR. The sample shows 230,000 or so clones, 90% to 95% of them seen only once. The sequencing input was blood. The source is a man in his fifties in good health.

The V gene is TRBV19, the J gene TRBJ1-2; TRBD1 matches 11 bases. The junction had 6 bases not matched to a gene; V was cut back by 0 bases and J by 6 bases. Germline lookup yields CDR1 LNHDA and CDR2 SQIVND (reference sequence). The CDR3 runs to 16 residues. This CDR3 reads CASSIERGQGADGYTF. CDR3 bases: TGTGCCAGTAGTATAGAGAGAGGACAGGGGGCGGATGGCTACACCTTC.

The chain links TRBV4-2 to TRBJ2-3; D may be TRBD2 (5 bases). CDR1 is LGHNA and CDR2 is YNFKEQ in the germline V gene. V was pared by 4 bases and J by 5 bases, with 10 bases between. This CDR3 contains 13 residues. In nucleotides, the CDR3 is TGTGCCAGCAGCCCCGGGGTCCAAGATACGCAGTATTTT. Its translation is CASSPGVQDTQYF.

The V and J genes are TRBV12-3 or TRBV12-4 and TRBJ2-4; no firm D call. Trimming cost V 3 bases and J 6 bases, with 6 bases left between them. The CDR3 spans 12 residues. CDR3 region: CASSLAGNIQYF. The CDR3 DNA sequence: TGTGCCAGCAGTTTGGCCGGAAACATTCAGTACTTC.

The sample holds one count of this clone. This sequence joins TRBV10-3 and TRBJ2-3, with no clear D. V was shortened by 0 bases and J by 6 bases, with 31 bases between the two germline ends. Germline values: CDR1 ENHRY, CDR2 SYGVKD. This CDR3 comprises 21 residues. This chain's CDR3 is CAISESGSTHGIDVNGDTQYF. The CDR3 region has the DNA TGTGCCATCAGTGAGTCGGGTTCGACTCATGGGATAGACGTGAACGGGGATACGCAGTATTTT.

This sequence joins TRBV12-3 or TRBV12-4 and TRBJ2-7; D is uncertain. The CDR3 is 12 amino acids. The V end was cut by 5 bases, the J end by 3 bases, with 8 bases between. For the CDR3, the DNA is TGTGCCAGCAGTCTAGACTTCTACGAGCAGTACGTC. Protein sequence: CASSLDFYEQYV.

This chain connects TRBV28 to TRBJ2-7, with unresolved D. CDR3 length: 11 amino acids. Germline lookup yields CDR1 MDHEN and CDR2 SYDVKM. With 5 bases removed from V and 4 bases from J, the gap between germline ends came to 6 bases. The CDR3 DNA sequence: TGTGCCAGCAGTCCCCATTACGAGCAGTACTTC. Protein product: CASSPHYEQYF.

The chain couples TRBV6-7 to TRBJ2-3, with unresolved D. TRBV6-7 is an ORF, with its function uncertain. V lost 3 bases, J lost 4 bases, and 11 bases lay in between. This CDR3 has 14 residues. The CDR3, as DNA: TGTGCCAGCAGTTATTCTCGAGCAGCAGATACGCAGTATTTT. Translating gives CASSYSRAADTQYF.

V is TRBV6-6 and J is TRBJ2-5; unclear D gene. The CDR3 sequence is 12 residues long. The germline gives CDR1 MNHNY, CDR2 SVGAGI (reference sequence). Trimming stripped 4 bases from V and 2 bases from J, with 5 bases between. The CDR3 DNA reads TGTGCCAGCAGTTCGACACAAGAGACCCAGTACTTC. The encoded protein is CASSSTQETQYF.

V is TRBV5-1 and J is TRBJ1-1; no clear D. The CDR3 contains 13 residues. CDR1 and CDR2 from the germline V gene are SGHRS and YFSETQ. The V and J ends lost 2 bases and 1 base respectively, with 6 bases between them. The CDR3 DNA follows: TGCGCCAGCAGCTTCCAACAGAACACTGAAGCTTTCTTT. Translation gives CASSFQQNTEAFF.

This chain connects TRBV27 to TRBJ1-5; possible D gene TRBD1, 6 bases. The CDR3 spans 14 residues. Trimming shortened V by 8 bases and J by 7 bases, and 18 bases separated the two germline ends. The germline gives CDR1 MNHEY, CDR2 SMNVEV (reference sequence). The CDR3: CASQTGGGRQPQHF. DNA of the CDR3: TGTGCCAGCCAGACGGGCGGGGGCCGGCAGCCCCAGCATTTT.

The chain couples TRBV4-3 to TRBJ1-6, with TRBD1 as a possible D gene (5 bases). The CDR3 is 16 amino acids. Germline lookup yields CDR1 LGHNA and CDR2 YSLEER. V lost 2 bases, J lost 8 bases, and 16 bases lay in between. For the CDR3, the DNA is TGCGCCAGCAGCCAAAAAGGGGCCAGATTCGATTCACCCCTCCACTTT. Amino acids: CASSQKGARFDSPLHF.

This clone has just one count. This chain connects TRBV15 to TRBJ1-3; D unclear. Trimming cost V 3 bases and J 5 bases, with 8 bases left between them. CDR1 and CDR2 (germline): LNHNV, YYDKDF (reference sequence). This CDR3 has 13 amino acids. The CDR3 spells CATSRIERNTIYF. DNA of the CDR3: TGTGCCACCAGCAGGATAGAGCGAAACACCATATATTTT.

The J gene is TRBJ1-2, the V gene TRBV7-2; no firm D call. The germline CDR1 and CDR2 sequences are SGHTA and FQGNSA. V dropped 1 base and J dropped 4 bases, with 7 bases sitting between them. CDR3 length: 13 amino acids. The CDR3 DNA sequence: TGTGCCAGCAGCTTAGACAGAACCTATGGCTACACCTTC. It encodes CASSLDRTYGYTF. The variable domain in full, completed from reference TRBV7-2 and TRBJ1-2, reads GAGVSQSPSNKVTEKGKDVELRCDPISGHTALYWYRQSLGQGLEFLIYFQGNSAPDKSGLPSDRFSAERTGGSVSTLTIQRTQQEDSAVYLCASSLDRTYGYTFGSGTRLTVV.

V gene TRBV28 combines with J gene TRBJ1-2; no definite D call. Germline loops: CDR1 MDHEN, CDR2 SYDVKM. The length of the CDR3 is 12 residues. V lost 4 bases and J 7 bases, leaving 10 bases between the germline ends. For the CDR3, the DNA is TGTGCCAGCAGTTCTCGCCCGCCTGGCTACACCTTC. Translation: CASSSRPPGYTF.

This clone was seen more than once but under ten times. The chain is built from TRBV12-3 or TRBV12-4 and TRBJ1-1; no clear D. The CDR3 sequence is 12 residues long. Trimming removed 6 bases from V and 0 bases from J, with 5 bases in between. This chain's CDR3 is CASRVLNTEAFF. The DNA of the CDR3 is TGTGCCAGCAGGGTACTGAACACTGAAGCTTTCTTT.

The chain combines TRBV5-1 with TRBJ1-1; 7 bases are a match to TRBD1. V was pared by 4 bases and J by 1 base, with 4 bases of the junction left unmatched. The CDR3 length is 14 residues. The germline gives CDR1 SGHRS, CDR2 YFSETQ. The CDR3 region is CASSLDRANTEAFF. In nucleotides, the CDR3 is TGCGCCAGCAGCCTTGACAGGGCGAACACTGAAGCTTTCTTT. The variable domain in full, with the rest retrieved from reference TRBV5-1 and TRBJ1-1, is KAGVTQTPRYLIKTRGQQVTLSCSPISGHRSVSWYQQTPGQGLQFLFEYFSETQRNKGNFPGRFSGRQFSNSRSEMNVSTLELGDSALYLCASSLDRANTEAFFGQGTRLTVV.

This chain connects TRBV7-9 to TRBJ1-1, with D hard to call. The CDR3 loop spans 13 amino acids. Germline V gene data show CDR1 as SEHNR and CDR2 as FQNEAQ (reference sequence). Deletions cut 1 base from V and 4 bases from J, with 7 bases between. CDR3 loop: CASSLVQLTEAFF. In nucleotides, the CDR3 is TGTGCCAGCAGCTTAGTCCAGCTCACTGAAGCTTTCTTT.